This TCR beta chain came from a study of blood T cell repertoires in COVID-19 (dated by TCRdb to the early 2020s). Looking at the study overall: Samples from collaborators originated in the United States, Italy and Spain and spanned both the acute and convalescent phases of COVID-19. The repertoires were made available in a free public database intended to serve as a resource for research on the immune response to SARS-CoV-2. Where available, HLA class I and class II types were obtained from metadata supplied by the sample provider rather than from assay-based typing. The sample metadata nearly always contained a de-identified subject ID, COVID-19 status, age in years and sex. Samples came from the ongoing ImmuneRACE study (first 160 participants) plus 1,254 subjects from 6 global collaborators. The dataset comprised deeply sampled blood TCRbeta repertoires from subjects exposed to, actively infected with, or recovered from COVID-19. The prospective study material was composed of cDNA or gDNA derived from T cells, B-cell-depleted T cells, or PBMCs. The investigation overall reported the following: How much clinical and demographic metadata was included differed by source and by participant, and the metadata was provided uncurated.

According to the germline V gene, CDR1 reads SGHDN and CDR2 reads FVKESK. Trimming takes 6 bases from V and 4 bases from J, and the germline ends sit 13 bases apart. The CDR3 spans 13 residues, from the cysteine through the phenylalanine. Kept here is only the CDR3 DNA, which spans 39 bases and is read in frame from base 1. Whole blood was collected in K2EDTA tubes by collaborating institutions according to the institutions' own protocols. For TCRbeta analysis, collaborator samples were shipped as frozen whole blood, as isolated PBMCs, or as DNA extracted from either sample type. TCRbeta CDR3 regions were amplified from genomic DNA using the immunoSEQ Assay, a bias-controlled multiplex PCR. As for the authors' bioinformatics: Nucleated cell counts per sample were estimated from amplification of reference gene primers within the assay. To quantify the absolute abundance of each unique TCRbeta CDR3 rearrangement, sequence reads were collapsed and filtered. Productive Simpson clonality was computed per sample as the square root of Simpson's diversity index over productive rearrangements. What TCRdb holds here is the immuneACCESS table cut down to in-frame rearrangements. Part of the clones is not present; checked against another copy, under half of the missing clones reflect an unresolved V gene, and the others are unexplained. That table is the source of V, J and clone size, and D and trimming were worked out from the DNA. In all, the sample holds some 120,000 clones, and approximately 90% of those were seen once. About 18% of the sample belongs to the ten largest clones.

Note on this clone: Its antigen target is currently unknown. Base-call qualities are not available, and no considerably larger clone is one nucleotide away.

This TCR derives from a human donor with acute or convalescent COVID-19. The donor label of this sample is uncertain. The rearrangement joined TRBV14 to TRBJ2-7; tentative D gene TRBD1, with 5 bases matching. The sample comprised peripheral blood. CDR3 reads: CASRRTGEYEQYF. The nucleotide sequence is given as TGTGCCAGCAGACGAACAGGCGAATACGAGCAGTACTTC.